This T cell receptor beta chain was retrieved from a study of cytomegalovirus exposure and HLA in healthy donors. Findings of the study overall: Overall, under 200 TCR beta chains were annotated as cytomegalovirus-associated.

V lost 2 bases and J lost 7, with 15 bases in between. In germline, CDR1 is MNHEY, CDR2 SVGAGI. This CDR3 contains 16 residues. The PCR employed 60 Vbeta primers together with 13 Jbeta primers. Generated by immunoSEQ multiplex PCR, the TCRdb table keeps only in-frame clones and is missing some. This table has some 170,000 clones, roughly 79% appearing once. Points on this clone: Its cognate antigen is unknown.

The sample comprised PBMCs. This sequence joins TRBV6-5 and TRBJ1-6, with D unclear. The receptor was isolated from a woman in her 50s in good health and CMV-seronegative. The CDR3 loop reads CASSYLLAGRNSPLHF. The DNA of the CDR3 is TGTGCCAGCAGTTACCTTCTTGCTGGGAGGAATTCACCCCTCCACTTT.